Below, 21 T cell receptor beta chains from the same sample are listed, as sequenced in a study of beta chain features in type 1 diabetes. As every portion of the isolated RNA was reverse transcribed, the sequencing read expressed TCRB transcripts. Method: immunoSEQ multiplex PCR; TCRdb's copy keeps in-frame clones and lacks some. The table includes just over 600,000 clones, about 16% detected once. Input material: naive CD4+ T cells from blood. These receptors were taken from a man younger than 35 in good health.

The chain carries TRBV9 and TRBJ2-1; D unclear. The ends were cut back, 0 bases at V and 4 bases at J, with 14 bases in the middle. This CDR3 region has 16 residues. CDR1 is SGDLS, CDR2 YYNGEE, per germline. The CDR3 protein is CASSVGSQMAYNEQFF. CDR3 DNA: TGTGCCAGCAGCGTAGGAAGCCAGATGGCTTACAATGAGCAGTTCTTC.

The J gene is TRBJ2-3, the V gene TRBV2, with D possibly TRBD1 on 5 matching bases. The CDR3 consists of 13 residues. Trimming took 6 bases from V and 3 from J, leaving 10 bases between them. Germline CDR1 SNHLY, CDR2 FYNNEI. CDR3 DNA sequence: TGTGCCAGCAGCCAGGGCCCAACAGATACGCAGTATTTT. As protein: CASSQGPTDTQYF.

This clone was seen more than once but under ten times. V usage is TRBV7-2 and J usage is TRBJ2-2, with D unclear. This CDR3 spans 13 amino acids. V lost 4 bases to trimming and J lost 6 bases, with 9 bases between them. Germline CDR1 and CDR2: SGHTA and FQGNSA. For the CDR3, the DNA is TGTGCCAGCAGCTCCCTTTATGCCGGGGAGCTGTTTTTT. It is translated as CASSSLYAGELFF.

This clone was counted a few times. The rearrangement joins TRBV5-6 to TRBJ2-1; 8 bases are shared with TRBD2. Germline-derived CDR1 and CDR2 are SGHDT and YYEEEE. V lost 2 bases, J lost 6 bases, and 13 bases stayed unmatched. The CDR3 is 17 residues long. CDR3 sequence (DNA): TGTGCCAGCAGCTTCTTTGCGGGGGGACGGTCCCTCAATGAGCAGTTCTTC. It is translated as CASSFFAGGRSLNEQFF.

Comment on this clone: The same CDR3 is also encoded by other DNA sequences in this sample. The J gene is TRBJ1-1, the V gene TRBV29-1; perhaps TRBD1 as D (6 bases). Trimming took 1 base from V and 8 from J, leaving 11 bases between them. This CDR3 is built from 12 residues. Germline V CDR1 and CDR2: SQVTM, ANQGSEA. As DNA, the CDR3 is TGCAGCGTTGAAGGGACCGGGACAGAAGCTTTCTTT. It codes for CSVEGTGTEAFF.

This clone has only a few counts. The chain links TRBV6-5 to TRBJ1-5, with TRBD1 matching over 7 bases. CDR1 and CDR2 (germline): MNHEY, SVGAGI. V lost 2 bases, J lost 1 base, and 2 bases stayed unmatched. The CDR3 runs to 15 residues. The CDR3 protein is CASSYAGGSNQPQHF. CDR3 DNA sequence: TGTGCCAGCAGTTACGCAGGGGGGAGCAATCAGCCCCAGCATTTT.

This rearrangement joins TRBV7-2 to TRBJ1-5; D is ambiguous. Germline-derived CDR1 and CDR2 are SGHTA and FQGNSA. The V end was cut by 2 bases, the J end by 0 bases, with 14 bases between. CDR3 length: 17 amino acids. As DNA, the CDR3 is TGTGCCAGCAGCTTATTATCAGGACTTACTAGCAATCAGCCCCAGCATTTT. This encodes CASSLLSGLTSNQPQHF. Variable domain in full (rest from reference TRBV7-2 and TRBJ1-5): GAGVSQSPSNKVTEKGKDVELRCDPISGHTALYWYRQSLGQGLEFLIYFQGNSAPDKSGLPSDRFSAERTGGSVSTLTIQRTQQEDSAVYLCASSLLSGLTSNQPQHFGDGTRLSIL.

V gene TRBV7-2 combines with J gene TRBJ2-4; TRBD1 matches 12 bases. CDR1 and CDR2 (germline): SGHTA, FQGNSA. The CDR3 has 19 residues. The ends lost 3 bases at V and 0 bases at J; junction bases unmatched: 9. The CDR3, as DNA: TGTGCCAGCAGCTTGGGACAGGGGGCGCTGAGTGGAGCCAAAAACATTCAGTACTTC. Translated: CASSLGQGALSGAKNIQYF.

The CDR3 nucleotides read TGCGCCAGCAGCTTGGTGGGCAACGACAATCAGCCCCAGCATTTT. Encoded protein: CASSLVGNDNQPQHF. The chain is built from TRBV5-1 and TRBJ1-5; D remains ambiguous. Germline CDR1 and CDR2: SGHRS and YFSETQ. This CDR3 has 15 amino acids. V lost 0 bases and J 3 bases, leaving 10 bases between the germline ends.

The chain has TRBV7-3 and TRBJ2-5, with D unclear. V gave up 1 base and J gave up 5 bases, with 14 bases separating them. CDR3 size: 15 residues. In germline, CDR1 is SGHTA, CDR2 FQGTGA. The CDR3 DNA sequence: TGTGCCAGCAGCTTAAATGGTCGATTACCGGAGACCCAGTACTTC. It encodes CASSLNGRLPETQYF.

The V call is TRBV28, the J call TRBJ1-1; 7 nucleotides match TRBD1. CDR1 is MDHEN, CDR2 SYDVKM, per germline. The CDR3 has 13 amino acids. V gave up 6 bases and J gave up 2 bases; unmatched junction bases: 3. CDR3 residues: CASRGTDNTEAFF. CDR3 DNA: TGTGCCAGCAGGGGGACAGATAACACTGAAGCTTTCTTT.

This clone occurred a few times. The chain uses TRBV4-2 and TRBJ2-7; D is unclear. The CDR3 totals 16 residues. CDR1 and CDR2 from the germline V gene are LGHNA and YNFKEQ. With 2 bases removed from V and 0 bases from J, the gap between germline ends came to 14 bases. CDR3 nucleotide sequence: TGTGCCAGCAGCCAACGGCCGGCAAGCTCCTCCTACGAGCAGTACTTC. It yields the protein CASSQRPASSSYEQYF.

There are a few counts of this clone. The V gene is TRBV7-6, the J gene TRBJ2-3; 8 bases fit TRBD1. The length of the CDR3 is 14 residues. Trimming took 3 bases from V and 6 from J; bases not matched to a gene: 5. CDR1 and CDR2 (germline): SGHVS, FNYEAQ. The CDR3: CASSLGDRRDTQYF. The DNA for the CDR3 is TGTGCCAGCAGCTTGGGGGACAGGCGGGATACGCAGTATTTT.

V usage is TRBV27 and J usage is TRBJ1-2; D is ambiguous. The CDR3 has 15 amino acids. V gave up 5 bases and J gave up 5 bases, with 18 bases separating them. CDR1 MNHEY and CDR2 SMNVEV come from the germline V gene (reference sequence). Here the CDR3 reads CASSPAGGPDYGYTF. The CDR3 nucleotides are TGTGCCAGCAGTCCCGCCGGAGGGCCGGATTATGGCTACACCTTC.

The chain links TRBV7-9 to TRBJ2-1; D may be TRBD2 (5 bases). CDR1 and CDR2 (germline): SEHNR, FQNEAQ (reference sequence). The CDR3 sequence is 15 residues long. V dropped 4 bases and J dropped 2 bases, with 12 bases sitting between them. DNA for the CDR3: TGTGCCAGCAGCTCGTTCGAGGGAACCTACAATGAGCAGTTCTTC. It codes for CASSSFEGTYNEQFF.

The CDR3 sequence: CASGFTLSGGGETQYF. CDR3 in DNA: TGTGCTAGTGGTTTCACCCTGAGCGGGGGGGGAGAGACCCAGTACTTC. This chain joins TRBV12-5 and TRBJ2-5; TRBD2 agrees at 10 bases. V shed 3 bases and J 4 bases; nucleotides not matched to a gene: 8. The germline gives CDR1 LGHNT, CDR2 FRNRAP. The CDR3 is 16 amino acids.

In the case of this clone: Other DNA sequences in this sample translate to the same CDR3. The J gene is TRBJ1-5, the V gene TRBV7-2; D gene unclear. The CDR3 has 12 residues. Germline CDR1 and CDR2: SGHTA and FQGNSA. Trimming removed 3 bases from V and 4 bases from J, with 4 bases in between. DNA for the CDR3: TGTGCCAGCAGCTTCAGGAATCAGCCCCAGCATTTT. It encodes CASSFRNQPQHF.

This clone occurred a few times. The chain uses TRBV5-6 and TRBJ2-1; D is possibly TRBD2 (5 bases). Trimming took 0 bases from V and 8 from J, leaving 15 bases between them. Germline V gene data show CDR1 as SGHDT and CDR2 as YYEEEE. CDR3 length: 15 residues. The CDR3 nucleotides read TGTGCCAGCAGCTTGGGGGGAGTTGGTCGCGATGAGCAGTTCTTC. This translates into CASSLGGVGRDEQFF.

This clone was observed a handful of times. This chain connects TRBV28 to TRBJ2-7; 10 bases fit TRBD2. This CDR3 is built from 15 residues. Per the germline V gene, CDR1 is MDHEN and CDR2 is SYDVKM. V lost 0 bases to trimming and J lost 3 bases; unmatched junction nucleotides: 2. The DNA for the CDR3 is TGTGCCAGCAGTTTATGGACTAGCGGGCGCTACGAGCAGTACTTC. Amino acid sequence: CASSLWTSGRYEQYF. The whole variable domain, filled in from reference TRBV28 and TRBJ2-7, reads DVKVTQSSRYLVKRTGEKVFLECVQDMDHENMFWYRQDPGLGLRLIYFSYDVKMKEKGDIPEGYSVSREKKERFSLILESASTNQTSMYLCASSLWTSGRYEQYFGPGTRLTVT.

This clone was counted only a few times. Within the sample, other DNA sequences also encode this same CDR3. The genes are TRBV7-2 and TRBJ2-7; TRBD1 is a possible D gene (5 bases). V gave up 2 bases and J gave up 4 bases, with 6 bases separating them. The length of the CDR3 is 12 residues. The V gene's germline CDR1 is SGHTA and CDR2 FQGNSA. The DNA of the CDR3 is TGTGCCAGCAGCTTAAAGGGGTACGAGCAGTACTTC. Translating it yields CASSLKGYEQYF.

The chain carries TRBV5-6 and TRBJ2-2, with D possibly matching TRBD1 (5 bases). Germline V lookup: CDR1 SGHDT, CDR2 YYEEEE. This CDR3 region has 13 residues. V was trimmed by 4 bases and J by 1 base, leaving 5 bases between them. CDR3 sequence reads: CASSGQNTGELFF. CDR3 coding DNA: TGTGCCAGCAGCGGACAGAACACCGGGGAGCTGTTTTTT. The complete variable domain, with remaining parts taken from reference TRBV5-6 and TRBJ2-2, reads DAGVTQSPTHLIKTRGQQVTLRCSPKSGHDTVSWYQQALGQGPQFIFQYYEEEERQRGNFPDRFSGHQFPNYSSELNVNALLLGDSALYLCASSGQNTGELFFGEGSRLTVL.